The 32 T cell receptor beta chains below all came from one sample that was sequenced in a study of CD8+CD57+ T cells in acquired aplastic anemia. In patients chosen for sequencing, flow cytometry had shown CD8+CD57+ cell expansion. Profiles of TCR beta VDJ and CDR3 were generated from a genomic DNA template. Via MiXCR, TCRdb re-called the reads, giving one row per CDR3 protein. The sample has roughly 200,000 distinct CDR3 sequences, 65% seen once. Sequenced sample: sorted CD4+, CD8+, or CD8+CD57+ T cells (not recorded which) from PBMCs. These receptors originate from a human donor with aplastic anemia.

The chain recombines TRBV5-4 with TRBJ2-2; TRBD1 is a possible D gene (6 bases). V was trimmed by 3 bases and J by 0 bases, leaving 9 bases between them. This CDR3 spans 15 amino acids. Germline V gene sequence: CDR1 SGHNT, CDR2 YYREEE (reference sequence). CDR3 sequence reads: CASSSGQTNTGELFF. The CDR3 region has the DNA TGTGCCAGCAGCTCAGGACAGACGAACACCGGGGAGCTGTTTTTT. Based on the CDR3 plus reference TRBV5-4 and TRBJ2-2, the full variable domain is ETGVTQSPTHLIKTRGQQVTLRCSSQSGHNTVSWYQQALGQGPQFIFQYYREEENGRGNFPPRFSGLQFPNYSSELNVNALELDDSALYLCASSSGQTNTGELFFGEGSRLTVL.

The sample holds one count of this clonotype. This chain connects TRBV19 to TRBJ1-5; D gene ambiguous. The CDR3 covers 13 residues. CDR1 and CDR2 from the germline V gene are LNHDA and SQIVND (reference sequence). With 5 bases removed from V and 2 bases from J, the gap between germline ends came to 7 bases. CDR3 in DNA: TGTGCCAGTAGTTTTTTGGGCAATCAGCCCCAGCATTTT. Translated: CASSFLGNQPQHF.

This clonotype was seen only a few times. V usage is TRBV20-1 and J usage is TRBJ2-6, with 8 positions matching TRBD1. The CDR3 length is 15 residues. CDR1 is DFQATT, CDR2 SNEGSKA, per germline (reference sequence). The V segment lost 6 bases and the J segment 4 bases; nucleotides outside the gene matches: 8. CDR3 nucleotide sequence: TGCAGTGCCTCGGACAGGGCGAGGGGGGCCAACGTCCTGACTTTC. Translating gives CSASDRARGANVLTF.

This clonotype occurred many times. The V call is TRBV6-2 or TRBV6-3, the J call TRBJ2-5, with no clear D. The CDR3 has 14 residues. Germline CDR1 is MNHEY and CDR2 is SVGEGT. The V and J ends lost 2 bases and 9 bases respectively, with 16 bases between them. DNA of the CDR3: TGTGCCAGCAGTTACCCTACCGAGAGTTCGTCCCAGTACTTC. Translating gives CASSYPTESSSQYF.

The chain recombines TRBV7-2 with TRBJ2-1; 12 positions agree with TRBD2. From germline, CDR1 is SGHTA and CDR2 FQGNSA. The V segment lost 0 bases and the J segment 9 bases; nucleotides outside the gene matches: 12. The CDR3 contains 18 residues. CDR3 nucleotides: TGTGCCAGCAGCTTAGCTGTATCTCGACTAGCGGGAGATGGTGAGCAGTTCTTC. Amino acid sequence: CASSLAVSRLAGDGEQFF.

This CDR3 is CASSTYYEQYF. In nucleotides, the CDR3 is TGTGCCAGCAGTACTTACTACGAGCAGTACTTC. This chain uses TRBV7-2 with TRBJ2-7, with unresolved D. V was clipped by 6 bases and J by 3 bases, with 6 bases between them. This CDR3 region has 11 residues. CDR1 and CDR2 from the germline V gene are SGHTA and FQGNSA.

V and J are TRBV12-3 or TRBV12-4 and TRBJ1-2; no reliable D call. V gave up 0 bases and J gave up 7 bases, with 9 bases separating them. The CDR3 spans 13 residues. The CDR3 spells CASSLALSRGYTF. The CDR3 region has the DNA TGTGCCAGCAGTTTAGCGCTATCCCGTGGCTACACCTTC.

This rearrangement joins TRBV25-1 to TRBJ2-7, with 7 bases lining up with TRBD1. V lost 0 bases and J lost 6; bases outside the gene matches: 5. The CDR3 consists of 14 residues. Germline-derived CDR1 and CDR2 are MGHDK and SYGVNS. CDR3: CASSEYSRGLEQYF. As DNA, the CDR3 is TGTGCCAGCAGTGAATATTCGAGGGGGCTCGAGCAGTACTTC.

This clonotype was seen only a few times. The chain carries TRBV10-3 and TRBJ1-1, with D perhaps TRBD1 (6 bases). Trimming stripped 10 bases from V and 4 bases from J, with 16 bases between. Germline values: CDR1 ENHRY, CDR2 SYGVKD. This CDR3 is built from 13 residues. For the CDR3, the DNA is TGTGCCACCTTTACGGGGGGGCGCACTGAAGCTTTCTTT. This translates into CATFTGGRTEAFF.

This clonotype has at least ten counts. This chain joins TRBV9 and TRBJ2-7; TRBD2 is a possible D gene (5 bases). The ends were cut back, 3 bases at V and 3 bases at J, with 13 bases in the middle. The CDR3 spans 14 residues. CDR1 and CDR2 (germline): SGDLS, YYNGEE. The CDR3 here is CASSGGGNGYEQYF. CDR3 bases: TGTGCCAGCAGCGGAGGAGGTAACGGCTACGAGCAGTACTTC.

V is TRBV29-1 and J is TRBJ2-7; possibly TRBD1 or TRBD2 for D (6 bases each). With 6 bases removed from V and 1 base from J, the gap between germline ends came to 16 bases. CDR3 size: 14 residues. Germline loops: CDR1 SQVTM, CDR2 ANQGSEA. CDR3 DNA: TGCAGCGTCTCCGGCCGGGGGCGGTCCTACGAGCAGTACTTC. It is translated as CSVSGRGRSYEQYF.

V is TRBV7-9 and J is TRBJ2-2; no firm D call. Germline CDR1 is SEHNR and CDR2 is FQNEAQ (reference sequence). This CDR3 spans 13 amino acids. Trimming left V 1 base short and J 7 bases short, with 7 bases between. The CDR3 loop is CASSLVGIGELFF. The CDR3 nucleotides read TGTGCCAGCAGCTTAGTAGGGATCGGGGAGCTGTTTTTT.

The chain uses TRBV9 and TRBJ2-1; 8 positions match TRBD2. CDR1 is SGDLS and CDR2 is YYNGEE in the germline V gene. V lost 4 bases, J lost 10 bases, and 7 bases stayed unmatched. The length of the CDR3 is 13 residues. CDR3 protein: CASSYSPSGEQFF. The CDR3 coding sequence is TGTGCCAGCAGCTACTCCCCTAGCGGGGAGCAGTTCTTC.

A word on this clonotype: Germline is not matched at one junction end, which may reflect a read error. The chain is built from TRBV5-1 and TRBJ2-7, with D tentatively TRBD1 or TRBD2 (5 bases each). Germline CDR1 SGHRS, CDR2 YFSETQ. This CDR3 spans 12 amino acids. The CDR3 coding sequence is TGCGCCAGCAGCTTGCGTAGGGACGAGCAGTGCTTC. Amino acid sequence: CASSLRRDEQCF.

This chain's CDR3 is CASTLGGPSGYNEQFF. The CDR3 DNA reads as TGTGCCAGCACCCTGGGGGGGCCTAGCGGGTACAATGAGCAGTTCTTC. J is TRBJ2-1 and V is TRBV5-5; 8 bases align to TRBD2. V shed 6 bases, J shed 4 bases, and the junction held 12 bases outside the gene matches. Germline CDR1 and CDR2: SGHKS and YYEKEE (reference sequence). The CDR3 loop spans 16 amino acids. The complete variable domain, with remaining parts taken from reference TRBV5-5 and TRBJ2-1, reads DAGVTQSPTHLIKTRGQQVTLRCSPISGHKSVSWYQQVLGQGPQFIFQYYEKEERGRGNFPDRFSARQFPNYSSELNVNALLLGDSALYLCASTLGGPSGYNEQFFGPGTRLTVL.

Turning to this clonotype: Likely a read error: the CDR3 ends without its conserved phenylalanine or tryptophan. This rearrangement joins TRBV7-8 to TRBJ1-1; no definite D call. Trimming removed 3 bases at V and 2 bases at J, with 7 bases between. Germline V CDR1 and CDR2: SGHVS, FQNEAQ. This CDR3 comprises 13 residues. For the CDR3, the DNA is TGTGCCAGCAGCTTGACCGCTAACACTGAAGCTTTCTGT. This codes for CASSLTANTEAFC.

The chain has TRBV10-2 and TRBJ1-2; D is ambiguous. Germline CDR1 and CDR2: WSHSY and SAAADI. The CDR3 is made up of 12 amino acids. The V end was cut by 8 bases, the J end by 8 bases, with 15 bases between. CDR3 in DNA: TGCGCCAGCGGGAGGACCGTGAGCGGCTACACCTTC. Its translation: CASGRTVSGYTF.

This clonotype was counted at least ten times. The J gene is TRBJ2-1, the V gene TRBV5-1; 10 nucleotides line up with TRBD2. The germline gives CDR1 SGHRS, CDR2 YFSETQ. The CDR3 is 15 residues long. Trimming took 4 bases from V and 4 from J; bases not matched to a gene: 5. CDR3 residues: CASSVISGGYNEQFF. CDR3 nucleotides: TGCGCCAGCAGCGTGATTAGCGGGGGGTACAATGAGCAGTTCTTC. Supplemented by reference TRBV5-1 and TRBJ2-1, the full variable domain reads KAGVTQTPRYLIKTRGQQVTLSCSPISGHRSVSWYQQTPGQGLQFLFEYFSETQRNKGNFPGRFSGRQFSNSRSEMNVSTLELGDSALYLCASSVISGGYNEQFFGPGTRLTVL.

This chain connects TRBV5-1 to TRBJ1-4, with 11 bases lining up with TRBD1. Germline trimming cut 4 bases from V and 8 bases from J; bases unmatched to any gene: 10. The germline gives CDR1 SGHRS, CDR2 YFSETQ. The CDR3 spans 16 residues. For the CDR3, the DNA is TGCGCCAGCAGCCAGGGACAGGGGGTCTCTTGGGAAAAACTGTTTTTT. It yields the protein CASSQGQGVSWEKLFF. The full variable domain, its missing parts supplied by reference TRBV5-1 and TRBJ1-4, is KAGVTQTPRYLIKTRGQQVTLSCSPISGHRSVSWYQQTPGQGLQFLFEYFSETQRNKGNFPGRFSGRQFSNSRSEMNVSTLELGDSALYLCASSQGQGVSWEKLFFGSGTQLSVL.

The rearrangement uses TRBV20-1 and TRBJ2-7; 11 nucleotides match TRBD2. V lost 0 bases to trimming and J lost 5 bases; unmatched junction nucleotides: 9. Germline-derived CDR1 and CDR2 are DFQATT and SNEGSKA (reference sequence). The CDR3 is 16 amino acids. The CDR3 coding sequence is TGCAGTGCTAGAGACCCCCTTAGCGGGAGGGCCGACGAGCAGTACTTC. This sequence encodes CSARDPLSGRADEQYF.

This clonotype was counted ten times or more. The chain uses TRBV9 and TRBJ2-7; D assignment may be TRBD1 or TRBD2 (5 bases each). The germline V and J ends were trimmed by 4 bases and 5 bases, with 22 bases remaining between them. The CDR3 spans 16 residues. Germline assignment: CDR1 SGDLS and CDR2 YYNGEE. The CDR3: CASSPGGRRGIHEQYF. CDR3 sequence (DNA): TGTGCCAGCAGCCCAGGAGGACGTCGGGGCATCCACGAGCAGTACTTC.

V and J are TRBV20-1 and TRBJ1-2; a possible D gene is TRBD1 (5 bases). The CDR3 contains 13 residues. V was clipped by 6 bases and J by 4 bases, with 15 bases between them. Germline CDR1 and CDR2: DFQATT and SNEGSKA (reference sequence). The CDR3 region is CSAPGGGSYGYTF. CDR3 DNA sequence: TGCAGTGCCCCCGGGGGAGGATCCTATGGCTACACCTTC.

V and J are TRBV10-1 and TRBJ2-3; TRBD2 agrees at 7 bases. CDR1 WNHNN and CDR2 SYGVQD come from the germline V gene (reference sequence). V gave up 0 bases and J gave up 2 bases; unmatched junction bases: 5. This CDR3 has 16 amino acids. DNA for the CDR3: TGCGCCAGCAGTGAGTCTCCGGGGGGAAACACAGATACGCAGTATTTT. Translated, it gives CASSESPGGNTDTQYF.

The chain recombines TRBV7-9 with TRBJ1-6; TRBD1 might be the D (6 bases). V lost 5 bases and J lost 7, with 12 bases in between. CDR3 length: 14 amino acids. Germline V gene data show CDR1 as SEHNR and CDR2 as FQNEAQ (reference sequence). The CDR3 loop reads CASSRGQLNSPLHF. The CDR3 DNA reads TGTGCCAGCAGCCGAGGACAGCTAAATTCACCCCTCCACTTT.

The chain uses TRBV29-1 and TRBJ2-1; the D is unclear. V was trimmed by 4 bases and J by 7 bases, leaving 8 bases between them. Germline lookup yields CDR1 SQVTM and CDR2 ANQGSEA. This CDR3 spans 11 amino acids. The CDR3 region is CSVVLLNEQFF. The CDR3 nucleotides are TGCAGCGTTGTGCTTTTAAATGAGCAGTTCTTC.

The J gene is TRBJ2-5, the V gene TRBV20-1; TRBD2 is a possible D gene (5 bases). Between the trimmed V and J ends, which lost 1 base and 1 base, there was a span of 10 bases. The CDR3 spans 14 residues. Germline values: CDR1 DFQATT, CDR2 SNEGSKA (reference sequence). CDR3 protein: CSARVGLAQETQYF. Written as DNA, the CDR3 is TGCAGTGCTAGAGTAGGTCTAGCCCAAGAGACCCAGTACTTC.

The chain recombines TRBV2 with TRBJ2-7, with 7 bases identical to TRBD2. CDR1 is SNHLY and CDR2 is FYNNEI in the germline V gene. Losses at the gene ends were 8 bases for V and 3 bases for J; bases not matched to a gene: 10. The CDR3 extends over 14 amino acids. The CDR3 DNA sequence: TGTGCCAGCCAAGGGAGCGGGACCGGCTACGAGCAGTACTTC. It is translated as CASQGSGTGYEQYF.

This clonotype showed up just once. The chain links TRBV6-2 or TRBV6-3 to TRBJ2-7; 9 nucleotides match TRBD2. This CDR3 is built from 16 residues. Trimming removed 4 bases from V and 3 bases from J; junction bases left unmatched: 10. CDR1 and CDR2 from the germline V gene are MNHEY and SVGEGT. The CDR3 nucleotides are TGTGCCAGCAGTTCTTCCGGACTAGCGACCTACTACGAGCAGTACTTC. Protein: CASSSSGLATYYEQYF.

The V call is TRBV7-9, the J call TRBJ1-1; the match to TRBD1 covers 8 bases. Per the germline V gene, CDR1 is SEHNR and CDR2 is FQNEAQ (reference sequence). The ends lost 4 bases at V and 1 base at J; junction bases unmatched: 5. This CDR3 spans 15 amino acids. The CDR3 DNA follows: TGTGCCAGCAGCTCTCCCGGGACAGGGAACACTGAAGCTTTCTTT. Protein product: CASSSPGTGNTEAFF.

This clonotype was recorded only once. V usage is TRBV20-1 and J usage is TRBJ1-3, with D unclear. The CDR3 runs to 14 residues. CDR1 DFQATT and CDR2 SNEGSKA come from the germline V gene (reference sequence). Trimming took 6 bases from V and 0 from J, leaving 12 bases between them. The CDR3 loop is CSAQPGHSGNTIYF. As DNA, the CDR3 is TGCAGTGCCCAGCCTGGGCACTCTGGAAACACCATATATTTT.

This clonotype occurred a few times. This may be a read error, as it is one base from a much larger clone. The rearrangement joins TRBV6-1 to TRBJ1-6, with no clear D. This CDR3 has 14 residues. The germline V gene encodes CDR1 MNHNS and CDR2 SASEGT. The CDR3 region is CAGSEAFDNSPLHF. The CDR3 nucleotides are TGTGCCGGCAGTGAAGCTTTCGACAATTCACCCCTCCACTTT.

J is TRBJ2-1 and V is TRBV4-1; 7 bases fit TRBD1. The CDR3 is 17 amino acids. V lost 1 base, J lost 4 bases, and 10 bases stayed unmatched. Per the germline V gene, CDR1 is MGHRA and CDR2 is YSYEKL. In DNA, the CDR3 is TGCGCCAGCAGCCAAGGGTACCGGGACAGTTCTTACAATGAGCAGTTCTTC. Its translation: CASSQGYRDSSYNEQFF.